This T cell receptor (beta chain) was captured in a study of blood T cell repertoires in COVID-19. The CDR3 consists of 17 residues. V lost 5 bases and J lost 4; bases outside the gene matches: 13. The germline V gene has CDR1 SGHNT and CDR2 YENEEA. Participants were aged about 18 to 89 years, lived in over 20 US areas, and enrolled virtually. Donors were grouped by their self-reported clinical history. Donors in Cohort 3 counted as recovered after two negative PCRs, clearance, or symptom resolution. Authors' processing steps: The assay estimated nucleated cells by amplifying reference gene primers. Sequenced by immunoSEQ multiplex PCR; TCRdb stores in-frame clones only, minus some. D and trimming come from the DNA, and the V and J calls and clone size come from that table. Counted here are some 200,000 clones, about 85% occurring once; the ten biggest clones make up around 2.3%.

Material for sequencing was PBMCs or T cells enriched from blood (not recorded which). This clonotype was sampled from a woman aged 25 to 39 who had recovered from COVID-19. J is TRBJ2-5 and V is TRBV11-3; 10 bases map to TRBD1. Written as DNA, the CDR3 is TGTGCCAGCAGCCGACAGGGGGCGCTTAGGTTCGGAGAGACCCAGTACTTC. Translation: CASSRQGALRFGETQYF.